This passage covers 27 T cell receptor beta chains from one sample sequenced in a study of cytomegalovirus exposure and HLA in healthy donors. PCR involved 60 Vbeta and 13 Jbeta primers. The repertoire was sequenced with immunoSEQ multiplex PCR; TCRdb's copy has only in-frame clones and lacks some. Altogether about 220,000 clones are present, less than 85% being singletons, with the ten largest covering under 0.8%. Sequenced sample: PBMCs. All receptors come from a man in his late teens or twenties in good health and CMV-seronegative.

This chain links TRBV27 with TRBJ2-5; D is perhaps TRBD1 (6 bases). The J call may be faulty, since TRBJ2-7 better matches the DNA end. The CDR3 consists of 14 residues. Germline V gene sequence: CDR1 MNHEY, CDR2 SMNVEV (reference sequence). The CDR3 coding sequence is TGTGCCTCCCGCGACGGGGACATTACCTACGAGCAGTACTTC. It yields the protein CASRDGDITYEQYF.

V is TRBV4-1 and J is TRBJ2-7; tentative D call: TRBD2 (6 bases). Between the trimmed V and J ends, which lost 4 bases and 3 bases, there was a span of 22 bases. Germline V lookup: CDR1 MGHRA, CDR2 YSYEKL. This CDR3 is built from 17 residues. The CDR3 spells CASSLRPGEETFYEQYF. Written as DNA, the CDR3 is TGCGCCAGCAGCCTCCGCCCTGGGGAGGAGACCTTCTACGAGCAGTACTTC.

V gene TRBV5-4 combines with J gene TRBJ1-1; 11 nucleotides align to TRBD1. The ends lost 5 bases at V and 10 bases at J; junction bases unmatched: 7. CDR3 length: 13 amino acids. Germline V gene data show CDR1 as SGHNT and CDR2 as YYREEE (reference sequence). DNA for the CDR3: TGTGCCAGCAGGATGGGACAGGGGGTGGCAGCTTTCTTT. It codes for CASRMGQGVAAFF.

The gene calls are TRBV6-6 and TRBJ1-5; maybe TRBD1 (6 bases). Germline V lookup: CDR1 MNHNY, CDR2 SVGAGI (reference sequence). The V end lost 11 bases, the J end lost 2 bases, and 16 bases lay between the germline ends. This CDR3 region has 14 residues. DNA of the CDR3: TGTGCCTCCTCGGGACAAGGGGGCAATCAGCCCCAGCATTTT. This encodes CASSGQGGNQPQHF.

The sample holds a few counts of this clone. The rearrangement uses TRBV5-1 and TRBJ1-2; TRBD1 matches 7 bases. The trim removed 2 bases at V and 4 bases at J, leaving 8 bases unmatched. Germline assignment: CDR1 SGHRS and CDR2 YFSETQ. The CDR3 loop spans 15 amino acids. CDR3 loop: CASSFGQDLTYGYTF. CDR3 DNA sequence: TGCGCCAGCAGCTTTGGACAGGATCTAACCTATGGCTACACCTTC.

V gene TRBV7-6 combines with J gene TRBJ2-3; D unresolved. This CDR3 region has 13 residues. Trimming shortened V by 6 bases and J by 2 bases, and 9 bases separated the two germline ends. The germline V gene encodes CDR1 SGHVS and CDR2 FNYEAQ. The CDR3: CASRLLPTDTQYF. The CDR3, as DNA: TGTGCCAGCAGGTTGCTACCCACAGATACGCAGTATTTT.

This chain links TRBV28 with TRBJ1-2, with D unclear. This CDR3 spans 16 amino acids. CDR1 and CDR2 from the germline V gene are MDHEN and SYDVKM. V was pared by 2 bases and J by 3 bases, with 16 bases between. CDR3 residues: CASSLREDTFDYGYTF. CDR3 sequence (DNA): TGTGCCAGCAGTTTAAGGGAGGATACCTTTGACTATGGCTACACCTTC.

This clone appeared once. The rearrangement links TRBV11-3 to TRBJ2-3, with 13 nucleotides matching TRBD2. CDR3 length: 16 amino acids. Per germline, CDR1 SGHNT and CDR2 YENEEA. Losses at the gene ends were 5 bases for V and 3 bases for J; bases not matched to a gene: 5. In nucleotides, the CDR3 is TGTGCCAGCAGCCGAGGACTAGCGGGGGAAACAGATACGCAGTATTTT. Translated: CASSRGLAGETDTQYF.

The rearrangement uses TRBV7-3 and TRBJ2-1, with D maybe TRBD2 (5 bases). This CDR3 spans 14 amino acids. V was shortened by 5 bases and J by 6 bases, with 14 bases between the two germline ends. From germline, CDR1 is SGHTA and CDR2 FQGTGA. The CDR3 DNA sequence: TGTGCCAGCAGCCAGGAGACTACCCTCAATGAGCAGTTCTTC. This sequence encodes CASSQETTLNEQFF. The full variable domain, in which reference TRBV7-3 and TRBJ2-1 provide the parts outside the CDR3, is GAGVSQTPSNKVTEKGKYVELRCDPISGHTALYWYRQSLGQGPEFLIYFQGTGAADDSGLPNDRFFAVRPEGSVSTLKIQRTERGDSAVYLCASSQETTLNEQFFGPGTRLTVL.

The chain employs TRBV28 and TRBJ1-2, with 7 bases that match TRBD1. The germline V gene encodes CDR1 MDHEN and CDR2 SYDVKM. The CDR3 contains 15 residues. J lost 7 bases, V lost 6 bases, and 14 bases had no gene match. CDR3 residues: CASSSGTASGSGYTF. As DNA, the CDR3 is TGTGCCAGCAGCTCCGGGACAGCCTCGGGAAGTGGCTACACCTTC.

This chain joins TRBV18 and TRBJ2-7; 11 bases line up with TRBD1. The germline V gene encodes CDR1 KGHSH and CDR2 LQKENI. Trimming took 2 bases from V and 2 from J; bases not matched to a gene: 8. The CDR3 totals 17 residues. The CDR3 DNA sequence: TGTGCCAGCTCACCAGATCCTCCGGGACAGGGGGCCTACGAGCAGTACTTC. Residues: CASSPDPPGQGAYEQYF.

The chain recombines TRBV9 with TRBJ1-4; D might be TRBD1 (5 bases). Germline V gene sequence: CDR1 SGDLS, CDR2 YYNGEE. Between the trimmed V and J ends, which lost 2 bases and 5 bases, there was a span of 13 bases. The CDR3 is made up of 15 amino acids. CDR3 sequence reads: CASSVLGLGNEKLFF. The CDR3 region has the DNA TGTGCCAGCAGCGTGCTGGGACTAGGAAATGAAAAACTGTTTTTT.

The chain has TRBV2 and TRBJ1-6, with 7 nucleotides matching TRBD1. Unmatched junction bases numbered 5, after V lost 6 bases and J lost 6 bases. The CDR3 contains 14 residues. The V gene's germline CDR1 is SNHLY and CDR2 FYNNEI. CDR3 sequence: CASRTGLSNSPLHF. The CDR3 DNA is TGTGCCAGCAGGACAGGGTTAAGTAATTCACCCCTCCACTTT.

V is TRBV5-8 and J is TRBJ2-2; TRBD1 matches at 11 bases. The CDR3 has 16 residues. In germline, CDR1 is SGHTS, CDR2 YDEGEE. With V trimmed by 5 bases and J by 4 bases, 7 bases remained unmatched. CDR3 bases: TGTGCCAGCAGTCAAAGGACAGGGGGCTTCACCGGGGAGCTGTTTTTT. It translates to CASSQRTGGFTGELFF. Complete variable domain (other parts from reference TRBV5-8 and TRBJ2-2): EAGVTQSPTHLIKTRGQQATLRCSPISGHTSVYWYQQALGLGLQFLLWYDEGEERNRGNFPPRFSGRQFPNYSSELNVNALELEDSALYLCASSQRTGGFTGELFFGEGSRLTVL.

The chain uses TRBV19 and TRBJ2-3, with a tentative D call TRBD1 (6 bases). The CDR3 length is 14 residues. V shed 6 bases and J shed 0 bases, with 10 bases lying between them. Per the germline V gene, CDR1 is LNHDA and CDR2 is SQIVND (reference sequence). The CDR3 region is CASRDSSSTDTQYF. CDR3 DNA: TGTGCCAGTAGGGACAGTTCTAGCACAGATACGCAGTATTTT.

This clone was observed a single time. V is TRBV12-5 and J is TRBJ2-1; D possibly corresponds to TRBD2 (6 bases). CDR1 is LGHNT and CDR2 is FRNRAP in the germline V gene. The CDR3 sequence is 14 residues long. V lost 6 bases and J lost 4, with 13 bases in between. CDR3: CASGPGTPYNEQFF. DNA for the CDR3: TGTGCTAGTGGACCCGGGACTCCTTACAATGAGCAGTTCTTC. The full variable domain, rest sourced from reference TRBV12-5 and TRBJ2-1, is DARVTQTPRHKVTEMGQEVTMRCQPILGHNTVFWYRQTMMQGLELLAYFRNRAPLDDSGMPKDRFSAEMPDATLATLKIQPSEPRDSAVYFCASGPGTPYNEQFFGPGTRLTVL.

The chain carries TRBV11-2 and TRBJ2-5, with D possibly matching TRBD2 (6 bases). CDR3 length: 13 residues. V shed 2 bases and J shed 5 bases, with 9 bases lying between them. Germline V gene data show CDR1 as SGHAT and CDR2 as FQNNGV. The CDR3 DNA is TGTGCCAGCAGCTTACGGGGGAGGGAGACCCAGTACTTC. Translating it yields CASSLRGRETQYF. Drawing the rest from reference TRBV11-2 and TRBJ2-5, the complete variable domain is EAGVAQSPRYKIIEKRQSVAFWCNPISGHATLYWYQQILGQGPKLLIQFQNNGVVDDSQLPKDRFSAERLKGVDSTLKIQPAKLEDSAVYLCASSLRGRETQYFGPGTRLLVL.

A word on this clone: The junction departs from the called germline gene at one end, perhaps through a read error. The rearrangement links TRBV19 to TRBJ2-7; no firm D call. CDR3 size: 14 residues. CDR1 is LNHDA, CDR2 SQIVND, per germline (reference sequence). The CDR3 DNA follows: TGTGCCAGTAGTATAGATCGAGATTCCCCCTCCAAAGACTTC. Protein product: CASSIDRDSPSKDF. Full variable domain (remainder filled in from reference TRBV19 and TRBJ2-7): DGGITQSPKYLFRKEGQNVTLSCEQNLNHDAMYWYRQDPGQGLRLIYYSQIVNDFQKGDIAEGYSVSREKKESFPLTVTSAQKNPTAFYLCASSIDRDSPSKDFGPGTRLTVT.

Comment on this clone: The junction shows a germline mismatch at one end, possibly a read error. The gene calls are TRBV18 and TRBJ2-7, with TRBD1 matching 8 bases. This CDR3 spans 15 amino acids. Germline values: CDR1 KGHSH, CDR2 LQKENI. CDR3 sequence (DNA): TGTGCCAGCTCCCCACGACAGGGGACACCCTACGAGCAGTACTTC. Its translation: CASSPRQGTPYEQYF.

This clone has a single count. J is TRBJ1-4 and V is TRBV5-6, with TRBD1 matching over 7 bases. V lost 3 bases to trimming and J lost 3 bases; unmatched junction nucleotides: 5. Germline CDR1 SGHDT, CDR2 YYEEEE. The CDR3 covers 15 residues. In DNA, the CDR3 is TGTGCCAGCAGCTCGCAGGGGGGCGCTAATGAAAAACTGTTTTTT. This encodes CASSSQGGANEKLFF.

The chain is built from TRBV2 and TRBJ2-7; 9 nucleotides align to TRBD1. The junction had 5 bases not matched to a gene; V was cut back by 2 bases and J by 6 bases. The germline gives CDR1 SNHLY, CDR2 FYNNEI. The CDR3 length is 14 residues. The CDR3 bases are TGTGCCAGCAGTGAAATGACAGGGGGGACCGAGCAGTACTTC. Its protein product is CASSEMTGGTEQYF.

The CDR3: CASSGTGITEAFF. The CDR3, as DNA: TGTGCCAGCAGTGGGACAGGGATCACTGAAGCTTTCTTT. The chain has TRBV2 and TRBJ1-1, with 8 bases identical to TRBD1. The V gene's germline CDR1 is SNHLY and CDR2 FYNNEI. The CDR3 loop spans 13 amino acids. With 4 bases clipped from V and 4 bases from J, the junction kept 2 bases outside the gene matches.

V gene TRBV29-1 combines with J gene TRBJ1-2; possibly TRBD1 for D (6 bases). The germline V gene has CDR1 SQVTM and CDR2 ANQGSEA. The CDR3 spans 13 residues. V was clipped by 3 bases and J by 5 bases, with 13 bases between them. In DNA form, the CDR3 reads TGCAGCGTTGACACAGGGTACAAATATGGCTACACCTTC. This gives the protein CSVDTGYKYGYTF.

The rearrangement joins TRBV6-1 to TRBJ2-3, with D tentatively TRBD1 (5 bases). Germline V lookup: CDR1 MNHNS, CDR2 SASEGT. Trimming took 4 bases from V and 0 from J, leaving 14 bases between them. The CDR3 is 16 residues long. CDR3 in amino acids: CASSALQATSTDTQYF. Here the CDR3 DNA reads TGTGCCAGCAGTGCCCTACAGGCTACTAGCACAGATACGCAGTATTTT.

This chain joins TRBV27 and TRBJ1-1; D remains ambiguous. Germline V lookup: CDR1 MNHEY, CDR2 SMNVEV (reference sequence). With 8 bases removed from V and 2 bases from J, the gap between germline ends came to 15 bases. CDR3 size: 14 residues. The DNA for the CDR3 is TGTGCCAGCCGTCTGCGAGACTCCAACACTGAAGCTTTCTTT. Protein: CASRLRDSNTEAFF.

The chain links TRBV7-9 to TRBJ2-7, with TRBD2 matching 8 bases. The germline V gene has CDR1 SEHNR and CDR2 FQNEAQ (reference sequence). The CDR3 runs 14 residues. After removal of 5 bases from V and 2 bases from J, the junction contained 5 bases not matched to a gene. CDR3 sequence: CASSAFSGTYEQYF. The CDR3 bases are TGTGCCAGCAGCGCCTTTAGCGGGACCTACGAGCAGTACTTC.

The chain employs TRBV28 and TRBJ2-3; D gene ambiguous. The V gene lost 7 bases and the J gene lost 5 bases, with 16 bases spanning the gap. Germline-derived CDR1 and CDR2 are MDHEN and SYDVKM. CDR3 length: 14 amino acids. The CDR3 is CASKGQVLGDTQYF. DNA for the CDR3: TGTGCCAGCAAAGGTCAGGTTTTGGGAGATACGCAGTATTTT.